The clone carrying this TCR beta chain has more than one count but fewer than ten. The antigen remains undetermined. The data are from a study of T cells in Graves' hyperthyroidism and ophthalmopathy. On the study more broadly: Peripheral blood was acquired at first diagnosis, ahead of any therapy whatsoever. Overall study findings and caveats: Most clonotypes expanded in thyroid above 0.001 were likewise present in blood.

Trimming removed 6 bases at V and 2 bases at J, with 10 bases between. CDR3 size: 13 residues. The germline V gene encodes CDR1 SGHAT and CDR2 FQNNGV. The authors obtained PBMCs from about 9 ml of fresh peripheral blood. RNA transcripts yielded amplified TCR beta CDR3 regions. An initial round of RT-PCR targeting the TCR CDR3 relied on the HTBI primer set. TCRdb independently ran MiXCR on the multiplex PCR reads; one entry per CDR3 protein. The sample lists some 800,000 distinct CDR3 sequences, 35% to 40% occurring once. The sample consisted of blood. The receptor was isolated from a man aged 18 to 29 with Graves' hyperthyroidism. The chain links TRBV11-2 to TRBJ1-2; unclear D gene. CDR3 coding DNA: TGTGCCAGCAGTCAGTCCCCCAACTATGGCTACACCTTC. Translated, it gives CASSQSPNYGYTF.